This TCR beta chain comes out of a study of blood T cell repertoires in COVID-19 (dated by TCRdb to the early 2020s). Study-level background: The collaborator samples originated in the United States, Italy and Spain and spanned the acute and convalescent phases of COVID-19. The material from the prospective study consisted of cDNA or gDNA derived from T cells, B-cell-depleted T cells, or PBMCs. The dataset comprised deeply sampled blood TCRbeta repertoires from subjects exposed to, actively infected with, or recovered from COVID-19. A freely available public database, intended as a resource for researchers studying the immune response to SARS-CoV-2, is where the repertoires were released. Samples were obtained from the ongoing ImmuneRACE study (first 160 participants) and from 1,254 subjects provided by 6 global collaborators. Nearly every sample came with metadata listing a de-identified subject ID, COVID-19 status, age in years and sex. HLA class I and class II types, where available, came from metadata supplied by the sample provider rather than from assay-based typing. Study-wide findings and limitations: How much clinical and demographic metadata was included differed by source and by participant, and the metadata was provided uncurated.

TCRbeta CDR3 regions were amplified from genomic DNA using the immunoSEQ Assay, a bias-controlled multiplex PCR. Processing in the source paper ran as follows. The number of nucleated cells in each sample was estimated by amplification of reference gene primers within the assay. To quantify the absolute abundance of each unique TCRbeta CDR3 rearrangement, sequence reads were collapsed and filtered. Productive Simpson clonality was computed per sample as the square root of Simpson's diversity index over productive rearrangements. TCRdb mirrors the immuneACCESS table, restricted to in-frame sequences. Some clones are absent from its copies; in checked studies, under half trace to an unresolved V gene, and the reason for the others is unknown. V, J and clone size derive from that table, while D and trimming were established from the DNA sequence. The sample contains roughly 260,000 clones, about nine tenths of them found a single time. The ten largest clones represent around 11% of the sample.

This clone was observed once. It lacks a known antigen. No much larger clone is present one base from it, and per-base qualities are unavailable. At one collaborating source in Seattle, patients were enrolled during active infection and were followed longitudinally through the course of disease. The collaborating institutions used their own protocols to collect whole blood in K2EDTA tubes. Collaborator samples were shipped for TCRbeta analysis as frozen whole blood, isolated PBMCs, or DNA extracted from either sample type. Including cysteine and phenylalanine, the CDR3 has 16 amino acids. Only the CDR3 DNA stays, 48 bases, in frame from base 1. The germline V gene specifies MGHRA as CDR1 and YSYEKL as CDR2. V sheds 0 bases and J sheds 2 bases, leaving 13 bases between their ends.

Material for sequencing was peripheral blood. The clonotype comes from a woman aged 30 to 39 with COVID-19, enrolled during active disease. Here the chain combines TRBV4-1 and TRBJ2-5; no D gene is confidently identified. The CDR3: CASSQDGAGGQETQYF. The nucleotide sequence reads as follows: TGCGCCAGCAGCCAAGATGGCGCAGGTGGGCAAGAGACCCAGTACTTC.